This is a list of T cell receptor beta chains from one sample in a study of OX40 agonist ivuxolimab in advanced cancers. Sequencing was performed with immunoSEQ multiplex PCR; in TCRdb, only in-frame clones are kept and a portion is missing. Among some 98,000 clones listed, roughly nine tenths were seen once. Sequenced here: CD4+ or CD8+ T cells sorted from blood, sampled in a trial of the OX40 agonist ivuxolimab. These receptor sequences come from an adult with an advanced solid tumor such as melanoma, head and neck, liver or kidney cancer. Both conserved end residues are part of each CDR3. Fields, in order: D gene, clone size, V gene, J gene, CDR3 protein, CDR3 DNA. The D gene is left open where the match is weak. Clone size is not always given. Where it is, it says once, few, many or a class for expanded clones.

>TRBD2|.|TRBV28|TRBJ2-5
CASSLSASGISETQYF
TGTGCCAGCAGTTTAAGTGCTAGCGGGATCTCGGAGACCCAGTACTTC
>TRBD1|.|TRBV6-5|TRBJ2-2
CASSRQGANTGELFF
TGTGCCAGCAGTCGACAGGGGGCGAACACCGGGGAGCTGTTTTTT
>TRBD1|.|TRBV19|TRBJ2-2
CASSIRGLAGTGELFF
TGTGCCAGTAGTATAAGGGGGCTAGCCGGCACCGGGGAGCTGTTTTTT
>TRBD1|.|TRBV18|TRBJ1-1
CASSPDYRGEAFF
TGTGCCAGCTCACCGGATTACAGGGGTGAAGCTTTCTTT
>.|.|TRBV5-8|TRBJ2-3
CASSLLKDSRGLTDTQYF
TGTGCCAGCAGCCTGCTAAAAGACTCTAGGGGTTTGACAGATACGCAGTATTTT
>.|.|TRBV19|TRBJ2-5
CASSKGVKGETQYF
TGTGCCAGTAGTAAAGGGGTGAAGGGAGAGACCCAGTACTTC
>.|.|TRBV19|TRBJ2-3
CASSTTDTQYF
TGTGCCAGTAGTACCACAGATACGCAGTATTTT
>.|.|TRBV12-1|TRBJ2-1
CASSSGQETRGDEQFF
TGTGCCAGCAGCAGCGGACAGGAGACCCGCGGCGATGAGCAGTTCTTC
>.|.|TRBV10-3|TRBJ1-5
CAISESGQPQHF
TGTGCCATCAGTGAGTCTGGTCAGCCCCAGCATTTT
>.|.|TRBV30|TRBJ2-6
CASQTGTGANVLTF
TGTGCCTCCCAAACAGGGACTGGGGCCAACGTCCTGACTTTC
>.|few|TRBV29-1|TRBJ2-3
CSKTRGDTQYF
TGCAGCAAAACGCGCGGGGATACGCAGTATTTT
>TRBD1|.|TRBV29-1|TRBJ2-1
CSVWGQGNEQFF
TGCAGCGTTTGGGGACAGGGAAATGAGCAGTTCTTC
>TRBD1|.|TRBV28|TRBJ2-5
CASSPGGAEQETQYF
TGTGCCAGCAGTCCAGGGGGCGCCGAGCAAGAGACCCAGTACTTC
>.|.|TRBV6-1|TRBJ2-7
CASSEWLQPAGSLSYEQYF
TGTGCCAGCAGTGAATGGCTACAACCTGCTGGATCACTCTCCTACGAGCAGTACTTC
>TRBD2|.|TRBV10-3|TRBJ2-3
CATGTSGSRDTQYF
TGTGCCACCGGGACTAGCGGGAGCAGGGATACGCAGTATTTT
>.|.|TRBV28|TRBJ2-4
CASSLVAGIQYF
TGTGCCAGCAGTTTAGTAGCCGGCATTCAGTACTTC
>.|.|TRBV5-6|TRBJ1-2
CASSPTGQWDYGYTF
TGTGCCAGCAGCCCTACAGGTCAGTGGGACTATGGCTACACCTTC
>TRBD2|.|TRBV4-2|TRBJ2-1
CASSQETSGGYNEQFF
TGTGCCAGCAGCCAAGAGACTAGCGGGGGATACAATGAGCAGTTCTTC
>.|.|TRBV30|TRBJ1-1
CAWSVKGQGNTEAFF
TGTGCCTGGAGTGTAAAGGGGCAGGGAAACACTGAAGCTTTCTTT
>.|.|TRBV27|TRBJ1-2
CASTRGGSGGYTF
TGTGCCAGCACTCGGGGAGGGTCCGGTGGCTACACCTTC
>.|.|TRBV6-6|TRBJ1-2
CASSYQNYGYTF
TGTGCCAGCAGTTACCAAAACTATGGCTACACCTTC
>.|.|TRBV5-6|TRBJ2-1
CASSFILTYNEQFF
TGTGCCAGCAGCTTTATTCTTACCTACAATGAGCAGTTCTTC
>TRBD2|.|TRBV2|TRBJ2-2
CASTLQETSGNTGELFF
TGTGCCAGCACCTTGCAGGAGACTAGCGGGAACACCGGGGAGCTGTTTTTT
>.|.|TRBV28|TRBJ2-1
CASSFGARTNEQFF
TGTGCCAGCAGTTTCGGGGCCCGGACCAATGAGCAGTTCTTC
>.|once|TRBV21-1|TRBJ1-1
CASSKVGAGSNTEAFF
.
>TRBD2|.|TRBV7-9|TRBJ2-5
CASSLAGVGETQYF
TGTGCCAGCAGCCTAGCGGGAGTGGGAGAGACCCAGTACTTC
>.|.|TRBV11-2|TRBJ1-5
CASSLLGNQPQHF
TGTGCCAGCAGCCTCCTAGGTAATCAGCCCCAGCATTTT
>.|.|TRBV4-3|TRBJ2-5
CASSQDWGREETQYF
TGCGCCAGCAGCCAAGATTGGGGTAGGGAAGAGACCCAGTACTTC
>.|.|TRBV2|TRBJ2-1
CASRPSGSYNEQFF
TGTGCCAGCCGTCCCAGCGGTTCCTACAATGAGCAGTTCTTC
>TRBD1|once|TRBV11-3|TRBJ2-7
CASMQPPGQGPYEQYF
TGTGCCAGCATGCAACCCCCGGGACAGGGGCCCTACGAGCAGTACTTC
>.|.|TRBV5-1|TRBJ2-7
CASSLESTRSYYEQYF
TGCGCCAGCAGCTTGGAAAGTACAAGATCATACTACGAGCAGTACTTC
>.|.|TRBV10-2|TRBJ2-7
CATTADTTYEQYF
TGCGCCACCACGGCGGACACAACCTACGAGCAGTACTTC
>.|.|TRBV6-6|TRBJ2-7
CASSYPLGRSYEQYF
TGTGCCAGCAGTTATCCTCTGGGGCGATCCTACGAGCAGTACTTC
>TRBD1|.|TRBV9|TRBJ1-2
CASSASMTGDYGYTF
TGTGCCAGCAGCGCTAGTATGACAGGGGATTATGGCTACACCTTC
>TRBD1|.|TRBV5-1|TRBJ2-1
CASSRTGGAYNEQFF
TGCGCCAGCAGCAGGACAGGGGGCGCCTACAATGAGCAGTTCTTC
>TRBD1|.|TRBV4-2|TRBJ2-7
CASSPGQGAYEQYF
TGTGCCAGCAGCCCAGGACAGGGGGCCTACGAGCAGTACTTC
>.|.|TRBV30|TRBJ1-2
CALGEGFGYTF
TGTGCCCTGGGGGAGGGGTTTGGCTACACCTTC
>.|.|TRBV7-2|TRBJ2-3
CASSYRLSTDTQYF
TGTGCCAGCAGCTATCGACTTAGCACAGATACGCAGTATTTT
>TRBD2|.|TRBV7-9|TRBJ2-2
CASSLRGEGGELFF
TGTGCCAGCAGCTTACGAGGGGAGGGCGGGGAGCTGTTTTTT
>TRBD1|.|TRBV7-2|TRBJ2-5
CASSDRQGLQETQYF
TGTGCCAGCAGCGACCGACAGGGCCTCCAAGAGACCCAGTACTTC
>.|.|TRBV5-4|TRBJ2-3
CASSLGMTDTQYF
TGTGCCAGCAGCTTGGGAATGACAGATACGCAGTATTTT
>TRBD2|.|TRBV5-1|TRBJ2-1
CASSSIAGGTTSNYNEQFF
TGCGCCAGCAGCTCCATAGCGGGAGGAACCACCTCCAACTACAATGAGCAGTTCTTC
>TRBD1|.|TRBV10-3|TRBJ1-1
CAISEGQVRNTEAFF
TGTGCCATCAGTGAGGGACAGGTTAGGAACACTGAAGCTTTCTTT
>TRBD2|.|TRBV7-3|TRBJ2-2
CASSLTPRGGTGELFF
TGTGCCAGCAGCTTAACGCCGCGCGGGGGAACCGGGGAGCTGTTTTTT
>.|.|TRBV9|TRBJ2-1
CASSVEWEVYNEQFF
TGTGCCAGCAGCGTAGAGTGGGAGGTATACAATGAGCAGTTCTTC
>TRBD1|.|TRBV27|TRBJ2-7
CASSLAGTAYEQYF
TGTGCCAGCAGTCTCGCCGGGACAGCCTACGAGCAGTACTTC
>TRBD1|few|TRBV7-2|TRBJ2-7
CASRGTGTDSYEQYF
TGTGCCAGCAGGGGTACCGGGACAGACAGTTACGAGCAGTACTTC
>TRBD2|.|TRBV28|TRBJ2-7
CASTLAGISYEQYF
TGTGCCAGCACCTTAGCGGGAATCTCCTACGAGCAGTACTTC
>TRBD1|once|TRBV7-2|TRBJ1-2
CASSPQTGNYGYTF
TGTGCCAGCAGCCCGCAGACAGGGAACTATGGCTACACCTTC